This is a list of T cell receptor beta chains from one sample in a study of cytomegalovirus exposure and HLA in healthy donors. Sequencing was performed with immunoSEQ multiplex PCR; in TCRdb, only in-frame clones are kept and a portion is missing. The sample yields about 100,000 clones, about 84% seen once. The sequenced material came from PBMCs. These receptors were obtained from a man aged 25-40 years in good health and CMV-seronegative. Both conserved end residues are part of each CDR3. D genes are given only for firm matches. Only some rows state a clone size, as once, few, many or a class for expanded clones.

V	size	J	length	D	DNA	CDR3
TRBV10-1	NA	TRBJ2-3	14	NA	TGCGCCAGCAAAACGACTAGTGGAGTAGATACGCAGTATTTT	CASKTTSGVDTQYF
TRBV5-4	NA	TRBJ1-4	13	NA	TGTGCCAGCAGCTTGGTGATCGGTGAAAAACTGTTTTTT	CASSLVIGEKLFF
TRBV5-1	NA	TRBJ2-2	14	NA	TGCGCCAGCAGCTTAGCGGCCAACACCGGGGAGCTGTTTTTT	CASSLAANTGELFF
TRBV7-3	once	TRBJ1-2	15	NA	TGTGCCAGCAGCTCGGAAAGGGGCCCCTTTCATGGCTACACCTTC	CASSSERGPFHGYTF
TRBV7-8	NA	TRBJ2-5	16	NA	TGTGCCAGCAGCCTTGATGGGACTTCCCCTAAAGAGACCCAGTACTTC	CASSLDGTSPKETQYF
TRBV28	NA	TRBJ1-3	12	NA	TGTGCCATAGTGGGCAGAGGAAACACCATATATTTT	CAIVGRGNTIYF
TRBV10-1	few	TRBJ2-1	16	TRBD2	TGCGCCAGCAGTGACCTAGGACTAGCGGGAGAAAAATCTCAGTTCTTC	CASSDLGLAGEKSQFF
TRBV29-1	NA	TRBJ1-1	14	NA	TGCAGCGTTCACTCCCTGGGCACGAACACTGAAGCTTTCTTT	CSVHSLGTNTEAFF
TRBV4-1	NA	TRBJ2-1	14	NA	TGCGCCAGCAGCCTACTGGGGTGGAGGGATGAGCAGTTCTTC	CASSLLGWRDEQFF
TRBV27	NA	TRBJ1-2	12	NA	TGTGCCAGCAGTCCACCGGGTCAGGGCTACACCTTC	CASSPPGQGYTF
TRBV30	NA	TRBJ1-2	14	NA	TGTGCCTGGAGTGCGGTCCTCACCTTTAGCGGCTACACCTTC	CAWSAVLTFSGYTF
TRBV5-1	few	TRBJ1-4	14	NA	TGCGCCAGCAGCTTGGTAGCAACTAATGAAAAACTGTTTTTT	CASSLVATNEKLFF
TRBV6-5	NA	TRBJ2-7	15	TRBD1	TGTGCCAGCAAATCCGAGGGGACAGGGTACCACGAGCAGTACTTC	CASKSEGTGYHEQYF
TRBV2	NA	TRBJ2-3	16	TRBD1	TGTGCCAGCAGCAGGGGGACAGGGGCTAGCACAGATACGCAGTATTTT	CASSRGTGASTDTQYF
TRBV9	NA	TRBJ1-3	14	NA	TGTGCCAGCAGCGGGCACCACTCTGGAAACACCATATATTTT	CASSGHHSGNTIYF
TRBV7-9	NA	TRBJ2-2	14	TRBD1	TGTGCCAGCAGGACAGGGGACCCCACCGGGGAGCTGTTTTTT	CASRTGDPTGELFF
TRBV7-3	NA	TRBJ2-3	14	TRBD2	TGTGCCAGCAGCCCGGGGGGATACACAGATACGCAGTATTTT	CASSPGGYTDTQYF
TRBV7-9	few	TRBJ2-7	15	TRBD1	TGTGCCAGCAGCCCATCGGCAGGACAGGGTGCCGAGCAGTACTTC	CASSPSAGQGAEQYF
TRBV29-1	NA	TRBJ1-3	13	TRBD1	TGCAGCGTTGTTTGGGGACAGGTTAACACCATATATTTT	CSVVWGQVNTIYF
TRBV14	NA	TRBJ2-2	14	TRBD2	TGTGCCAGCCGACTAGCGGGGGCCACCGGGGAGCTGTTTTTT	CASRLAGATGELFF
TRBV6-1	few	TRBJ2-3	15	NA	TGTGCCAGCAGTGTAATCGGCGGGGCCACAGATACGCAGTATTTT	CASSVIGGATDTQYF
TRBV12-5	NA	TRBJ1-1	14	NA	TGTGCTAGTGGCCTCAGTCGCATGAACACTGAAGCTTTCTTT	CASGLSRMNTEAFF
TRBV6-1	NA	TRBJ2-7	14	NA	TGTGCCAGCACTCGGGACTTTTCAACCTACGAGCAGTACTTC	CASTRDFSTYEQYF
TRBV5-6	NA	TRBJ1-5	13	TRBD1	TGTGCCAGCAGCGCGACAGGGGGCCAGCCCCAGCATTTT	CASSATGGQPQHF
TRBV30	NA	TRBJ1-2	12	NA	TGTGCCTGGAGTGTATCGGACAGCGGCTACACCTTC	CAWSVSDSGYTF
TRBV14	NA	TRBJ1-2	15	NA	TGTGCCAGCAGCCTCATGGGGGGATCCAACTATGGCTACACCTTC	CASSLMGGSNYGYTF
TRBV13	NA	TRBJ2-1	14	TRBD2	TGTGCCAGCAGCCCGAGGACTAGCGGCAATGAGCAGTTCTTC	CASSPRTSGNEQFF
TRBV7-7	NA	TRBJ1-6	16	NA	TGTGCTAGCAGCTTAGTCGGACACTTCTATAATTCACCCCTCCACTTT	CASSLVGHFYNSPLHF
TRBV4-1	NA	TRBJ2-3	15	TRBD2	TGCGCCAGCAGCCAAGGTCCGGGACTAGCGAGTACGCAGTATTTT	CASSQGPGLASTQYF
TRBV6-1	NA	TRBJ1-4	14	NA	TGTGCCAGCAGTGTAGGGAGAGCTAATGAAAAACTGTTTTTT	CASSVGRANEKLFF
TRBV30	NA	TRBJ1-6	14	NA	TGTGCCTGGAGTGTAAACCTGGAGGGTTCACCCCTCCACTTT	CAWSVNLEGSPLHF
TRBV5-8	NA	TRBJ2-1	17	TRBD1	TGTGCCAGCAGCCAAGGGACAGGCGCCAAGAACTACAATGAGCAGTTCTTC	CASSQGTGAKNYNEQFF
TRBV27	NA	TRBJ1-3	14	TRBD1	TGTGCCAGCAGTCACAGGGGGACTGGAAACACCATATATTTT	CASSHRGTGNTIYF
TRBV18	NA	TRBJ2-5	13	NA	TGTGCCAGCTCACCCCAGGGCGGAGAGACCCAGTACTTC	CASSPQGGETQYF
TRBV7-9	few	TRBJ2-6	14	TRBD1	TGTGCCAGCACCCTCAGGACAGGAGAAAACGTCCTGACTTTC	CASTLRTGENVLTF
TRBV2	NA	TRBJ1-1	16	NA	TGTGCCAGCATCCGTGGTCGCAATAGTCTGAACACTGAAGCTTTCTTT	CASIRGRNSLNTEAFF
TRBV7-8	once	TRBJ2-7	15	NA	TGTGCCAGCAGCTTAGGGCCCGACAAGTCCTACGAGCAGTACTTC	CASSLGPDKSYEQYF
TRBV29-1	NA	TRBJ2-7	14	NA	TGCAGCGCCCGGGCAGGGCGGGATGTGTACGAGCAGTACTTC	CSARAGRDVYEQYF
TRBV14	once	TRBJ1-1	16	NA	TGTGCCAGCAGACCAAATTGGGGCAGGGGCAACACTGAAGCTTTCTTT	CASRPNWGRGNTEAFF
TRBV30	NA	TRBJ2-3	12	NA	TGTGCCTGGAGCCGCGGAGCAGATACGCAGTATTTT	CAWSRGADTQYF
TRBV27	NA	TRBJ2-7	13	NA	TGTGCCAGCAGTCCCAGGGGTGGCTACGAGCAGTACTTC	CASSPRGGYEQYF
TRBV10-3	NA	TRBJ2-1	15	NA	TGTGCCATCAGTGAGTCGGGAGCAATTTACAATGAGCAGTTCTTC	CAISESGAIYNEQFF
TRBV5-6	NA	TRBJ2-7	14	NA	TGTGCCAGCACAAACGGTGCGAATTACTACGAGCAGTACTTC	CASTNGANYYEQYF
TRBV5-8	NA	TRBJ2-1	15	TRBD1	TGTGCCAGCAGCCGCGGACAGGGCTCCTACAATGAGCAGTTCTTC	CASSRGQGSYNEQFF
TRBV2	once	TRBJ2-3	16	TRBD2	TGTGCCAGCAGTGAAGGGACTAGCGGCCGGGGAGATACGCAGTATTTT	CASSEGTSGRGDTQYF
TRBV29-1	NA	TRBJ2-3	10	NA	TGCAGCGTACACACAGATACGCAGTATTTT	CSVHTDTQYF
TRBV28	NA	TRBJ2-1	13	NA	TGTGCCAGCAGCCCCCTAGGAGCTTATGAGCAGTTCTTC	CASSPLGAYEQFF
TRBV5-1	NA	TRBJ2-5	15	TRBD1	TGCGCCAGCAGCTTGGGGGACAGGGAACAAGAGACCCAGTACTTC	CASSLGDREQETQYF
TRBV6-4	NA	TRBJ2-1	15	NA	TGTGCCAGCAGTGACTCGGGTGGAGGGAGTGATGAGCAGTTCTTC	CASSDSGGGSDEQFF